This TCR beta chain was obtained from a study of T cell responses to AZD1222 COVID-19 vaccine. Study details: Pooled in the analysis were second doses at about 4 or about 12 weeks. Regarding the study as a whole: CD4 TCRs covered the whole spike, strongest at regions 160-218 and 743-854. Scientists sampled the repertoires only once the peak T cell response had passed.

Data came from immunoSEQ multiplex PCR; TCRdb stores just in-frame clones and leaves some out. The sample shows 130,000 to 150,000 clones, about 90% of them seen only once. The sample holds one count of this clone. The antigen remains unidentified. The CDR3 loop spans 14 amino acids. Trimming stripped 4 bases from V and 2 bases from J, with 11 bases between. Germline V gene lookup returns CDR1 SGHAT and CDR2 FQNNGV. V is TRBV11-2 and J is TRBJ1-2; weak D call: TRBD1 (6 bases). Sequences were derived from peripheral blood, sampled on day 0 of AZD1222 vaccination. This clonotype was sampled from an adult in good health. The CDR3 DNA is TGTGCCAGCAGCTCTCCCGGACAGAACTATGGCTACACCTTC. The encoded protein is CASSSPGQNYGYTF.